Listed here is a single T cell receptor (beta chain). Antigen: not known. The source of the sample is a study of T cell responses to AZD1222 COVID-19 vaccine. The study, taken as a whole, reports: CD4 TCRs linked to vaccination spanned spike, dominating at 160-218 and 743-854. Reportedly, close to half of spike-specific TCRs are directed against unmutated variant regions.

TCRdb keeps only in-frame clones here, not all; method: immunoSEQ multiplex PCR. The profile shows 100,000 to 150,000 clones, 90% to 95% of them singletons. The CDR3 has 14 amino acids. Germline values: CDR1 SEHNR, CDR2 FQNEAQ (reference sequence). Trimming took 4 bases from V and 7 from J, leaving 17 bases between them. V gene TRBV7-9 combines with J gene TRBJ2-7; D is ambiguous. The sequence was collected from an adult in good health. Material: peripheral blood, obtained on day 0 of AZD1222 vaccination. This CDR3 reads CASSYELTFQEQYF. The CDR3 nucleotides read TGTGCCAGCAGCTATGAGCTGACCTTTCAGGAGCAGTACTTC.